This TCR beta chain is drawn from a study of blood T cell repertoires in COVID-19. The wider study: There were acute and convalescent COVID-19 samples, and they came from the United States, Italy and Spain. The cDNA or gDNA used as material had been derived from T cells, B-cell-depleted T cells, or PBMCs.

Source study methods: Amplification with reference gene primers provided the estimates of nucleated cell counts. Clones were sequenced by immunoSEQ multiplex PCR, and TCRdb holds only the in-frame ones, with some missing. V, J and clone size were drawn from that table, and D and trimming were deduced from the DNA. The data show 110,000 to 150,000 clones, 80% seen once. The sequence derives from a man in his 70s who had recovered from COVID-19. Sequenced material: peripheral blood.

This chain's CDR3 is CASSQQTGPLYTDTQYF. The CDR3 DNA is TGCGCCAGCAGCCAACAGACAGGACCACTTTACACAGATACGCAGTATTTT. V is TRBV4-1 and J is TRBJ2-3; perhaps TRBD1 as D (6 bases). The CDR3 totals 17 residues. Trimming took off 2 bases at V and 2 bases at J, with 17 bases between the two ends. In germline, CDR1 is MGHRA, CDR2 YSYEKL.